A selection of T cell receptor beta chains follows, all from one sample in a study of T cells in Graves' hyperthyroidism and ophthalmopathy. TCRdb independently ran MiXCR on the multiplex PCR reads; one entry per CDR3 protein. The sample shows some 500,000 distinct CDR3 sequences, about 16% of them seen only once. The specimen was blood. These receptors were collected from a woman aged 25 to 45 with Graves' ophthalmopathy. Both conserved end residues are part of each CDR3.

j_call	v_call	cdr3_aa
TRBJ2-5	TRBV6-1	CASSLEGTIETQYF
TRBJ1-1	TRBV12-3/TRBV12-4	CASSFGQLMNTEAFF
TRBJ1-1	TRBV5-8	CASSLLGPNTEAFF
TRBJ2-7	TRBV6-2/TRBV6-3	CATTGLAGYEQYF
TRBJ2-1	TRBV14	CASSHPRGRVNEQFF
TRBJ2-2	TRBV3-1	CASSQSDRDSNTGELFF
TRBJ2-3	TRBV6-2/TRBV6-3	CASSYRLAGDDTQYF
TRBJ2-5	TRBV20-1	CSARGDRGSQETQYF
TRBJ2-1	TRBV29-1	CSVEGAFGSYNEQFF
TRBJ2-3	TRBV20-1	CSALLVYTDTQYF
TRBJ2-3	TRBV28	CASSPPPRGVLTDTQYF
TRBJ1-5	TRBV5-6	CASSLWGAASSNQPQHF
TRBJ1-1	TRBV5-1	CASSGGLGTEAFF
TRBJ2-3	TRBV5-1	CASSLVSNSTDTQYF
TRBJ1-5	TRBV6-1	CASSGNSNQPQHF
TRBJ2-5	TRBV28	CASSRPGLAWEAVETQYF
TRBJ1-4	TRBV14	CASSRWTATNEKLFF
TRBJ2-6	TRBV5-1	CASSLSSSGANVLTF
TRBJ2-1	TRBV28	CASAKAGTANNEQFF
TRBJ2-6	TRBV20-1	CSAGGADSGANVLTF
TRBJ2-7	TRBV13	CASSTRTGRYEQYF
TRBJ1-5	TRBV6-1	CASSEGLLWGVNQPQHF
TRBJ2-1	TRBV11-2	CASSLEREPYNEQFF
TRBJ2-3	TRBV5-1	CASSLGGHNTDTQYF
TRBJ2-3	TRBV18	CASSPSRQGSTDTQYF
TRBJ2-1	TRBV5-8	CASSLGTSGWDYNEQFF
TRBJ1-1	TRBV19	CASSNEGRSMNTEAFF
TRBJ2-7	TRBV7-2	CASSQALFGGTHEQYF
TRBJ2-2	TRBV11-3	CASSFSSQRTGELFF
TRBJ2-3	TRBV6-1	CATEGTSGRIDTQYF
TRBJ2-1	TRBV6-5	CASSYSEGPYNEQFF
TRBJ2-3	TRBV5-8	CASSPDQISTDTQYF
TRBJ2-7	TRBV20-1	CSASFTVYEQYF
TRBJ2-3	TRBV3-1	CASSQEREATDTQYF
TRBJ2-7	TRBV5-4	CASTHTGGGYEQYF
TRBJ2-3	TRBV3-1	CASNPTSTDTQYF
TRBJ1-1	TRBV6-2/TRBV6-3	CASTGEMNTEAFF
TRBJ2-3	TRBV30	CAWGTMGWTDTQYF
TRBJ1-1	TRBV6-1	CASSFDRGLNTEAFF
TRBJ2-5	TRBV18	CASSPTAGGETQYF
TRBJ2-1	TRBV30	CAWSPGTHYNEQSF
TRBJ1-5	TRBV4-3	CASSQESGDGQPQHF
TRBJ2-7	TRBV6-1	CASSGRAPGRTWNEQYF
TRBJ2-7	TRBV29-1	CSGALASGREQYF
TRBJ2-2	TRBV4-3	CASSQYHRGPPDTGELFF
TRBJ2-3	TRBV9	CASSVGTSGRALTDTQYF
TRBJ2-7	TRBV28	CASRSRRNEQYF
TRBJ1-2	TRBV12-3/TRBV12-4	CASSLYQDYGYTF
TRBJ2-3	TRBV29-1	CSVEDLTSGRRGTDTQYF
TRBJ1-5	TRBV6-2/TRBV6-3	CAGSYPRGGHQPQHF
TRBJ2-2	TRBV11-1	CASSLAGTSVHGELFF
TRBJ1-2	TRBV5-5	CASSSLDAGYTF
TRBJ1-5	TRBV5-1	CARGRGGNQPQHF
TRBJ2-2	TRBV12-3/TRBV12-4	CAIRGPSGELFF
TRBJ2-5	TRBV7-2	CASSSPGRTETQYF
TRBJ2-5	TRBV2	CASSDTAPAKETQYF
TRBJ1-5	TRBV30	CAWGYRGRQPQHF